This is a list of T cell receptor beta chains from one sample in a study of neurological immune-mediated disorders. TCRdb redid the calling of the 5' RACE reads with MiXCR, one entry per CDR3 protein. Among approximately 24,000 distinct CDR3 sequences listed, around 15% were seen once. The source material was PBMCs. These receptors were taken from a woman aged 40 to 50 with HTLV-1-associated myelopathy (HAM/TSP). Each CDR3 is given with its conserved first and last residue. D genes are given only for firm matches. The size of a clone is reported for some rows only, either as once, few or many, or as a class for expanded clones.

size,D,V,J,CDR3,DNA
many,TRBD2,TRBV20-1,TRBJ2-1,CSAEPGLTVSYNEQFF,TGCAGTGCTGAGCCGGGACTAACGGTCTCCTACAATGAGCAGTTCTTC
-,-,TRBV3-1,TRBJ2-5,CASSSPDKDYQETQYF,TGTGCCAGCAGCTCCCCTGACAAGGACTACCAAGAGACCCAGTACTTC
many,-,TRBV25-1,TRBJ2-7,CASNSGRGYEQYF,TGTGCCAGCAACTCTGGCAGGGGATACGAGCAGTACTTC
medium-sized,-,TRBV3-1,TRBJ2-1,CASSPAKGYNEQFF,TGTGCCAGCAGCCCAGCTAAGGGTTACAATGAGCAGTTCTTC
-,TRBD2,TRBV7-2,TRBJ2-5,CASRTVLAGAPAYF,TGTGCCAGCAGAACTGTACTAGCGGGGGCCCCAGCGTACTTC
many,-,TRBV5-1,TRBJ2-5,CASSLMGQGGETQYF,TGCGCCAGCAGCTTGATGGGGCAGGGGGGAGAGACCCAGTACTTC
many,-,TRBV6-5,TRBJ1-2,CASSYFGGTLNYGYTF,TGTGCCAGCAGCTACTTTGGGGGCACCCTCAACTATGGCTACACCTTC
few,-,TRBV7-6,TRBJ1-1,CASSFPGTEAFF,TGTGCCAGCAGCTTTCCCGGGACTGAAGCTTTCTTT
medium-sized,-,TRBV15,TRBJ2-3,CATSRDLLGASDTQYF,TGTGCCACCAGCAGAGATCTGCTCGGGGCCTCAGATACGCAGTATTTT
many,-,TRBV20-1,TRBJ1-5,CSASPARQPQHF,TGCAGTGCTAGCCCGGCCCGGCAGCCCCAGCATTTT
many,-,TRBV20-1,TRBJ1-2,CSARDYGYTF,TGCAGTGCCAGGGACTATGGCTACACCTTC
many,-,TRBV20-1,TRBJ1-1,CSASVSALIGTEAFF,TGCAGTGCTAGCGTGTCGGCCTTGATAGGCACTGAAGCTTTCTTT
many,-,TRBV5-5,TRBJ2-5,CASSLRTDQETQYF,TGTGCCAGCAGCCTACGGACAGACCAAGAGACCCAGTACTTC
many,-,TRBV27,TRBJ2-7,CASSPLGHYEQYF,TGTGCCAGCAGTCCCCTGGGCCATTACGAGCAGTACTTC
many,TRBD1,TRBV29-1,TRBJ1-2,CSVATGTGKNYGYTF,TGCAGCGTTGCAACCGGGACAGGGAAAAACTATGGCTACACCTTC
many,-,TRBV5-1,TRBJ2-3,CASSAISGSYTDTQYF,TGCGCCAGCAGCGCCATTAGCGGCTCTTACACAGATACGCAGTATTTT
many,-,TRBV4-1,TRBJ2-3,CASSQDPPDTQYF,TGCGCCAGCAGCCAAGATCCCCCAGATACGCAGTATTTT
many,-,TRBV18,TRBJ2-7,CASSGGFPYEQYF,TGTGCCAGCTCGGGGGGCTTCCCCTACGAGCAGTACTTC
many,-,TRBV12-3/TRBV12-4,TRBJ1-2,CASIFSLYGYTF,TGTGCCAGCATCTTTAGTCTATATGGCTACACCTTC
many,-,TRBV20-1,TRBJ2-1,CSARPGADNEQFF,TGCAGTGCTAGGCCAGGGGCCGACAATGAGCAGTTCTTC
many,-,TRBV4-2,TRBJ1-4,CASSQRTNEKLFF,TGTGCCAGCAGCCAAAGAACTAATGAAAAACTGTTTTTT
many,-,TRBV5-1,TRBJ2-2,CASGNPGTQNTGELFF,TGCGCCAGCGGTAACCCAGGGACACAGAACACCGGGGAGCTGTTTTTT
many,TRBD2,TRBV20-1,TRBJ2-5,CSASLGLAGAETQYF,TGCAGTGCTAGCCTGGGACTAGCGGGGGCAGAGACCCAGTACTTC
many,-,TRBV5-5,TRBJ1-1,CASSIQASHTEAFF,TGTGCCAGCAGCATACAGGCCTCTCACACTGAAGCTTTCTTT
many,-,TRBV20-1,TRBJ2-5,CSAFLGASQETQYF,TGCAGTGCCTTCCTTGGAGCGAGCCAAGAGACCCAGTACTTC
-,-,TRBV29-1,TRBJ1-1,CSVGGGDTEALF,TGCAGCGTTGGCGGGGGAGACACTGAGGCTTTATTT
-,TRBD1,TRBV3-1,TRBJ2-1,CASSHLGQGVYNEQFF,TGTGCCAGCAGCCATCTAGGACAGGGGGTGTACAATGAGCAGTTCTTC
many,-,TRBV5-1,TRBJ1-2,CASSFGQQTPYTF,TGCGCCAGCAGTTTCGGACAGCAAACCCCCTACACCTTC
many,TRBD2,TRBV5-1,TRBJ2-3,CASSLDGAGDTDTQYF,TGCGCCAGCAGCTTGGATGGAGCGGGGGACACAGATACGCAGTATTTT
many,TRBD2,TRBV5-1,TRBJ2-3,CASSLDGGARNTQYF,TGCGCCAGCAGCTTAGACGGGGGGGCCCGCAATACGCAGTATTTT
many,-,TRBV10-1,TRBJ2-3,CASSESGTDTQYF,TGCGCCAGCAGTGAGTCGGGCACAGATACGCAGTATTTT
many,TRBD2,TRBV7-3,TRBJ2-2,CASSWTSLTGGELFF,TGTGCCAGCAGCTGGACTAGCTTGACGGGCGGGGAGCTGTTTTTT
many,-,TRBV7-3,TRBJ2-5,CASSLSWQQETQYF,TGTGCCAGCAGCTTAAGTTGGCAGCAAGAGACCCAGTACTTC
many,-,TRBV10-2,TRBJ2-1,CASSPGGRNEQFF,TGCGCCAGCAGTCCCGGGGGCCGAAATGAGCAGTTCTTC
-,TRBD1,TRBV5-6,TRBJ1-1,CASSLPGTVYAFF,TGTGCCAGCAGCCTGCCCGGGACAGTGTACGCCTTCTTT